This T cell receptor beta chain was documented in a study of cytomegalovirus exposure and HLA in healthy donors. Study findings and constraints: The TCR clusters that emerged in the first cohort tended, a later analysis found, to co-occur in the approximately 130 validation repertoires.

Germline CDR1 SGHNT, CDR2 YYREEE (reference sequence). CDR3 length: 12 residues. Trimming took 6 bases from V and 4 from J, leaving 10 bases between them. This table comes from immunoSEQ multiplex PCR, and its TCRdb copy is limited to in-frame clones, with some not included. The data contain hundreds of thousands of clones, 86% of them singletons. With respect to this clone: No antigen is known for it.

The chain employs TRBV5-4 and TRBJ1-2, with a possible D match to TRBD1 (5 bases). The source is a woman under 30 in good health and CMV-seronegative. Sequences were obtained from PBMCs. The DNA of the CDR3 is TGTGCCAGCACGGACACGGGCTATGGCTACACCTTC. Amino acid sequence: CASTDTGYGYTF.